The 14 T cell receptor beta chains presented below share a single source sample, sequenced in a study of blood T cells in healthy people across ages. The authors ran a second PCR of 7 to 11 cycles using a sample-barcoded 5' primer and a J-beta primer mix. From the 5' RACE reads, TCRdb called clonotypes with MiXCR, one entry per CDR3 protein. The sample has more than 800,000 distinct CDR3 sequences, roughly 26% seen once; the top ten hold around 16%. Sequences were obtained from blood. These receptors were collected from a woman at least 80 years old in good health.

This clonotype was seen many times. The rearrangement joins TRBV7-2 to TRBJ2-7; the D gene could be TRBD1 or TRBD2 (6 bases each). In germline, CDR1 is SGHTA, CDR2 FQGNSA. V was shortened by 5 bases and J by 6 bases, with 29 bases between the two germline ends. The CDR3 extends over 18 amino acids. The CDR3 protein is CASSPPDGGARLRGEQYF. In nucleotides, the CDR3 is TGTGCCAGCAGCCCCCCTGACGGGGGCGCAAGACTAAGGGGCGAGCAGTACTTC.

The chain carries TRBV7-2 and TRBJ2-1; 9 bases are shared with TRBD2. The CDR3 spans 18 residues. Trimming removed 2 bases from V and 2 bases from J; junction bases left unmatched: 10. CDR1 is SGHTA and CDR2 is FQGNSA in the germline V gene. In DNA form, the CDR3 reads TGTGCCAGCAGCTTATATATTGGGCAGCGGGAGGCCTACAATGAGCAGTTCTTC. Its protein is CASSLYIGQREAYNEQFF.

Only a few counts were recorded for this clonotype. CDR3: CASSFGLIGKETQYF. Written as DNA, the CDR3 is TGTGCCAGCAGCTTCGGACTAATCGGAAAAGAGACCCAGTACTTC. The chain is built from TRBV7-2 and TRBJ2-5, with TRBD2 as a possible D gene (6 bases). The V end lost 3 bases, the J end lost 3 bases, and 14 bases lay between the germline ends. The CDR3 length is 15 residues. Germline CDR1 SGHTA, CDR2 FQGNSA.

This clonotype was counted ten times or more. V gene TRBV7-2 combines with J gene TRBJ2-5; D perhaps matches TRBD1 (5 bases). The CDR3 extends over 15 amino acids. The germline CDR1 and CDR2 sequences are SGHTA and FQGNSA. The ends were cut back, 5 bases at V and 1 base at J, with 14 bases in the middle. The CDR3 nucleotides are TGTGCCAGCAGCCCAAAGACAGCTTCCCAAGAGACCCAGTACTTC. Translating it yields CASSPKTASQETQYF. Looking up the rest from reference TRBV7-2 and TRBJ2-5 gives the full variable domain: GAGVSQSPSNKVTEKGKDVELRCDPISGHTALYWYRQSLGQGLEFLIYFQGNSAPDKSGLPSDRFSAERTGGSVSTLTIQRTQQEDSAVYLCASSPKTASQETQYFGPGTRLLVL.

This clonotype was detected a few times. A much more abundant neighbour one base away suggests this may be a read error. The rearrangement uses TRBV7-9 and TRBJ2-7; the D gene could be TRBD1 or TRBD2 (5 bases each). Germline CDR1 reads SEHNR; CDR2 reads FQNEAQ (reference sequence). This CDR3 has 16 residues. V was pared by 2 bases and J by 7 bases, with 21 bases between. CDR3 in DNA: TGTGCCAGCAGCTTAAATGCTGGGACCCCATACAATGAGCAGTACTTC. It codes for CASSLNAGTPYNEQYF. Combining the CDR3 with reference TRBV7-9 and TRBJ2-7 gives the whole variable domain DTGVSQNPRHKITKRGQNVTFRCDPISEHNRLYWYRQTLGQGPEFLTYFQNEAQLEKSRLLSDRFSAERPKGSFSTLEIQRTEQGDSAMYLCASSLNAGTPYNEQYFGPGTRLTVT.

This clonotype occurred many times. The genes are TRBV29-1 and TRBJ1-6; TRBD1 might be the D (5 bases). This CDR3 is built from 13 residues. V was cut by 4 bases and J by 7 bases, with 11 bases left in between. CDR1 and CDR2 (germline): SQVTM, ANQGSEA. As DNA, the CDR3 is TGCAGCGTTGGGGGGAATAAAAATTCACCCCTCCACTTT. This sequence encodes CSVGGNKNSPLHF. The variable domain in full, with the rest retrieved from reference TRBV29-1 and TRBJ1-6, is SAVISQKPSRDICQRGTSLTIQCQVDSQVTMMFWYRQQPGQSLTLIATANQGSEATYESGFVIDKFPISRPNLTFSTLTVSNMSPEDSSIYLCSVGGNKNSPLHFGNGTRLTVT.

The chain joins TRBV2 to TRBJ2-7; TRBD2 agrees at 7 bases. Germline V CDR1 and CDR2: SNHLY, FYNNEI. This CDR3 contains 15 residues. V trimming: 8 bases; J trimming: 0 bases; junction bases outside the gene matches: 10. CDR3 region: CASGGVAAASYEQYF. The CDR3 DNA follows: TGTGCCAGCGGGGGGGTAGCGGCTGCCTCCTACGAGCAGTACTTC.

This clonotype has only a few counts. J is TRBJ2-5 and V is TRBV7-9; 8 positions agree with TRBD2. The CDR3 length is 14 residues. J gave up 11 bases and V 8 bases, and 16 bases lay outside the gene matches. Looked up from germline, CDR1 is SEHNR and CDR2 is FQNEAQ (reference sequence). CDR3 DNA sequence: TGTGCCAGCCGCGCGGGGGGAGCCGCCGGGGAGCAGTACTTC. Its translation: CASRAGGAAGEQYF.

CDR3 sequence (DNA): TGTGCCAGCAGCTCCAAGTACAGGGAAACTGAAGCTTTCTTT. As protein: CASSSKYRETEAFF. This chain uses TRBV7-2 with TRBJ1-1; maybe TRBD1 (6 bases). The CDR3 extends over 14 amino acids. CDR1 and CDR2 (germline): SGHTA, FQGNSA. V lost 4 bases, J lost 5 bases, and 14 bases lay in between.

As regards this clonotype: Being one base from a much bigger clone, this may be a read error. The V call is TRBV7-9, the J call TRBJ2-3; 7 bases line up with TRBD2. J gave up 7 bases and V 5 bases, and 12 bases lay outside the gene matches. The germline V gene encodes CDR1 SEHNR and CDR2 FQNEAQ (reference sequence). CDR3 size: 15 residues. The CDR3 region is CASSTERRGGNTQYF. CDR3 coding DNA: TGTGCCAGCAGCACAGAACGACGGGGAGGGAATACGCAGTATTTT.

This clonotype was observed a single time. This clone may be a read error of a much larger clone one base away. V gene TRBV12-3 or TRBV12-4 combines with J gene TRBJ2-3, with 8 bases lining up with TRBD1. This CDR3 spans 16 amino acids. Trimming removed 3 bases from V and 6 bases from J; junction bases left unmatched: 11. CDR3 region: CASSLPKTGDGDTQYF. The CDR3 nucleotides are TGTGCCAGCAGTTTGCCAAAGACAGGGGACGGGGATACGCAGTATTTT.

This clonotype was detected ten times or more. This sequence joins TRBV20-1 and TRBJ1-4; TRBD1 matches 9 bases. The CDR3 length is 14 residues. The germline CDR1 and CDR2 sequences are DFQATT and SNEGSKA (reference sequence). J lost 8 bases, V lost 3 bases, and 7 bases had no gene match. The CDR3 DNA reads as TGCAGTGCTAGGCCGGGACAGGGTTGGGAAAAACTGTTTTTT. This translates into CSARPGQGWEKLFF.

This clonotype was counted many times. V usage is TRBV7-9 and J usage is TRBJ1-1, with D unclear. CDR1 SEHNR and CDR2 FQNEAQ come from the germline V gene (reference sequence). V shed 6 bases and J shed 0 bases, with 11 bases lying between them. This CDR3 region has 14 residues. The CDR3 DNA sequence: TGTGCCAGCAGTAAGGCAGCCATGAACACTGAAGCTTTCTTT. It yields the protein CASSKAAMNTEAFF.

This clonotype was counted ten times or more. The rearrangement joins TRBV7-9 to TRBJ2-1; 8 positions match TRBD2. This CDR3 has 13 amino acids. CDR1 SEHNR and CDR2 FQNEAQ come from the germline V gene (reference sequence). J gave up 6 bases and V 7 bases, and 5 bases lay outside the gene matches. CDR3 sequence: CASTSGGGNEQFF. The CDR3 DNA follows: TGTGCCAGCACCTCGGGGGGGGGCAATGAGCAGTTCTTC.